This TCR beta chain was sequenced for a study of OX40 agonist ivuxolimab in advanced cancers. The germline CDR1 and CDR2 sequences are MGHRA and YSYEKL. The CDR3 is 15 amino acids. Trimming took off 2 bases at V and 5 bases at J, with 15 bases between the two ends. The data were produced by immunoSEQ multiplex PCR, yet TCRdb's version contains in-frame clones alone and is incomplete. In the table there are roughly 15,000 clones, more than 75% of which are singletons. This chain uses TRBV4-1 with TRBJ1-1; D remains ambiguous. Material: CD4+ or CD8+ T cells sorted from blood, obtained in a trial of the OX40 agonist ivuxolimab. This clonotype was obtained from an adult with an advanced solid tumor such as melanoma, head and neck, liver or kidney cancer. In DNA, the CDR3 is TGCGCCAGCAGCCAAAGCGAAGAAGGTGGGACTGAAGCTTTCTTT. Translation gives CASSQSEEGGTEAFF.